The sequence of this T cell receptor beta chain was determined in a study of T-cell memory formation after mild COVID-19 (dated by TCRdb to the early 2020s). A note on the overall study: TCR sequence clusters from the two donors were largely donor specific. In two donors, T-cell clones that expanded and contracted after mild COVID-19 were followed by sequencing TCRalpha and TCRbeta repertoires longitudinally. The cohort was made up of two young adult volunteers, one female and one male, who were previously healthy.

These reads were obtained on an Illumina NovaSeq 6000. TCRalpha and TCRbeta cDNA libraries were constructed by 5'RACE with constant-segment primers, with sample barcodes and unique molecular identifiers being introduced. RNA was extracted from every sample with Trizol reagent. The libraries were amplified in two PCR steps, and the second step added a second sample barcode and Illumina TruSeq adapters. Sequencing of libraries was performed on an Illumina NovaSeq with 2 x 150 bp paired-end reads. On the authors' methods: The reads were demultiplexed and collapsed into UMI-guided consensus sequences using migec v1.2.7. Using mixcr v2.1.11, UMI consensuses were aligned to TRA and TRB V and J templates and then assembled into clonotypes. Clonotypes were classified as expanded or contracted when called significant by both edgeR and NoisET, with noise models trained on biological replicates. For edgeR calls, the thresholds were a false discovery rate-adjusted p below 0.01 and a log2 fold-change of 1. As an exploratory analysis of dynamics, max-normalized trajectories of the 1000 most abundant clonotypes were examined by PCA with hierarchical clustering. Each responding clone was given a CD4 or CD8 phenotype based on the CD4+ and CD8+ repertoires, which had been sequenced separately. Using fastp at Q25 and MiXCR, TCRdb reprocessed the public reads and kept productive beta chains. Here each entry gathers all rows of one CDR3 protein and keeps the most common genes and DNA. TCRdb, not the original authors, processed these V and J calls. The sample table holds fewer than 700,000 distinct CDR3 sequences, of which more than 15% were seen once. More than 10% of the sample lies in the top ten.

General study outcomes and caveats: The second-wave clones that peaked on day 37 were not confirmed to be SARS-CoV-2 specific. Clones contracting from day 15 to 85 had balanced CD4/CD8 phenotypes, while a second wave expanding from day 15 to 37 was biased towards CD4+. Some responding clones were detected in pre-infection memory, suggesting pre-existing cross-reactive memory T cells joined the SARS-CoV-2 response. Contracting CD4+ clones appeared mostly in the CM and EM memory subsets, whereas CD8+ clones were enriched in EMRA. The study covered only a couple of mild cases, and larger cohorts including severe cases with pre-infection samples were considered necessary.

Measured from the cysteine to the phenylalanine, the CDR3 is 16 residues long. Only CDR3 DNA is held: 48 bases, read in frame from base 1. CDR1 and CDR2 (SGHTA, FQGTGA) derive from the germline V gene. V loses 4 bases, J loses 6 bases, and the germline ends lie 20 bases apart. PBMCs were isolated by Ficoll-Paque density gradient centrifugation. Of note for this clonotype: Its antigen is currently not known. No much larger clone is present one base from it, and per-base qualities are unavailable.

This receptor was taken from an adult woman who had mild COVID-19 (a few samples of this study predate the infection). The sample titles of this study are shuffled in the database, so cell type and time point are left out; the donor was told from shared clones. Sequenced sample: PBMCs or a T cell subset sorted from them (not recorded which). Recombination connected TRBV7-3 to TRBJ2-3; the D call is possibly TRBD1 or TRBD2, each sharing 6 bases. The DNA reads as follows: TGTGCCAGCAGCTCTGGGGGGCAGGGGCGCGGGGATACGCAGTATTTT. This codes for CASSSGGQGRGDTQYF.